This TCR beta chain comes out of a study of blood T cell repertoires in COVID-19. Turning to the study itself: Researchers got acute and convalescent COVID-19 samples from the United States, Italy and Spain. Sources were T cells, B-cell-depleted T cells, or PBMCs; the material itself was cDNA or gDNA.

J was trimmed by 6 bases and V by 5 bases; bases with no gene match: 6. CDR1 is SGHTA and CDR2 is FQGNSA in the germline V gene. CDR3 length: 13 residues. Authors' methods: Using reference gene primer amplification, nucleated cell counts were estimated. Profiling relied on immunoSEQ multiplex PCR, and the TCRdb table lists in-frame clones only, not all of them. D and trimming were read from the DNA, whereas the V and J calls and clone size are those reported in that table. The data contain 150,000 to 200,000 clones, under 95% of them seen just once; the ten biggest clones take up over 15%. The rearrangement uses TRBV7-2 and TRBJ1-1, with TRBD1 matching 7 bases. The TCR comes from a man in his 60s with active or convalescent COVID-19. The sequencing input was peripheral blood. The CDR3: CASSLPQGAEAFF. CDR3 nucleotides: TGTGCCAGCAGCCTACCTCAGGGGGCTGAAGCTTTCTTT.